This T cell receptor beta chain was retrieved from a study of CD8+ T cells in alopecia areata. The study's findings and limits: Normal skin's resident alphabeta T cells are sequenced alongside lesional scalp T cells. For lesional scalp, especially alopecia totalis/universalis, clonality was higher than in normal scalp.

Sample treatment: oral pan-JAK inhibitor, 5-10 mg twice daily. Obtained from alopecia areata patients were lesional scalp punch biopsies along with peripheral blood. V was pared by 4 bases and J by 1 base, with 7 bases between. Germline V gives CDR1 SQVTM, CDR2 ANQGSEA. The CDR3 covers 12 residues. Following RNA extraction, reverse transcription yielded cDNA that acted as the sequencing template. TCRdb's table, derived via immunoSEQ multiplex PCR, lists solely in-frame clones and lacks some. The sample has roughly 190,000 clones; around three fifths are singletons. Notes on this clone: The antigen remains undetermined.

This receptor was taken from a human donor with alopecia areata. Sequences were derived from CD4+ T cells sorted from blood, sampled between weeks 47 and 50, from a patient treated with tofacitinib. V and J are TRBV29-1 and TRBJ1-1, with D unclear. The CDR3 region is CSVVEGNTEAFF. CDR3 nucleotide sequence: TGCAGCGTTGTCGAAGGGAACACTGAAGCTTTCTTT.